The 27 T cell receptor beta chains given below trace back to one sample, sequenced in a study of T cell responses to AZD1222 COVID-19 vaccine. Produced via immunoSEQ multiplex PCR; TCRdb's table is partial and in-frame only. The repertoire holds about 86,000 clones, with around nine tenths as singletons. Sequenced here: peripheral blood, sampled on day 0 of AZD1222 vaccination. The receptors derive from an adult in good health.

The chain combines TRBV7-2 with TRBJ1-2, with D tentatively TRBD1 (5 bases). The V gene lost 0 bases and the J gene lost 0 bases, with 11 bases spanning the gap. This CDR3 contains 16 residues. Germline V gives CDR1 SGHTA, CDR2 FQGNSA. The CDR3 nucleotides read TGTGCCAGCAGCTTAGCGGCCAGGGCCTCTAACTATGGCTACACCTTC. It codes for CASSLAARASNYGYTF.

The chain combines TRBV15 with TRBJ1-3, with D perhaps TRBD1 (6 bases). The length of the CDR3 is 16 residues. CDR1 is LNHNV, CDR2 YYDKDF, per germline (reference sequence). V gave up 3 bases and J gave up 2 bases, with 14 bases separating them. The CDR3, as DNA: TGTGCCACCAGCAGGGCAGGGGTGAGCGCTGGAAACACCATATATTTT. Translating gives CATSRAGVSAGNTIYF.

The V gene is TRBV4-3, the J gene TRBJ2-3; tentatively, D is TRBD2 (5 bases). This CDR3 comprises 16 residues. The germline V and J ends were trimmed by 1 base and 2 bases, with 13 bases remaining between them. Germline CDR1 is LGHNA and CDR2 is YSLEER. For the CDR3, the DNA is TGCGCCAGCAGCCAAGTCTTCGGGATCTCCACAGATACGCAGTATTTT. Translation gives CASSQVFGISTDTQYF.

This chain links TRBV7-9 with TRBJ2-2, with 8 nucleotides matching TRBD2. The V segment lost 0 bases and the J segment 6 bases; nucleotides outside the gene matches: 9. There are 17 residues in the CDR3. The germline V gene encodes CDR1 SEHNR and CDR2 FQNEAQ (reference sequence). The CDR3 DNA reads TGTGCCAGCAGCTTAGCCACGGGAGGGCCTTATGCCGGGGAGCTGTTTTTT. Translation: CASSLATGGPYAGELFF.

The V call is TRBV2, the J call TRBJ1-4; no clear D gene. The CDR3 length is 14 residues. Trimming stripped 3 bases from V and 8 bases from J, with 13 bases between. Looked up from germline, CDR1 is SNHLY and CDR2 is FYNNEI. DNA of the CDR3: TGTGCCAGCAGTGAGAGGACCAGAAGGGAAAAACTGTTTTTT. Its translation is CASSERTRREKLFF.

The V and J genes are TRBV7-2 and TRBJ1-3; maybe TRBD1 (6 bases). CDR1 SGHTA and CDR2 FQGNSA come from the germline V gene. The CDR3 has 15 amino acids. The ends were cut back, 4 bases at V and 0 bases at J, with 10 bases in the middle. In DNA form, the CDR3 reads TGTGCCAGCAGCTCCACAGGGCTCTCTGGAAACACCATATATTTT. Protein: CASSSTGLSGNTIYF.

This CDR3 is CASSFQASPNTGELFF. The DNA of the CDR3 is TGTGCCAGCAGCTTTCAGGCCTCCCCGAACACCGGGGAGCTGTTTTTT. V and J are TRBV7-2 and TRBJ2-2; D gene ambiguous. From germline, CDR1 is SGHTA and CDR2 FQGNSA. The ends were cut back, 3 bases at V and 0 bases at J, with 11 bases in the middle. CDR3 length equals 16 residues. Together with reference TRBV7-2 and TRBJ2-2, the CDR3 gives the full variable domain: GAGVSQSPSNKVTEKGKDVELRCDPISGHTALYWYRQSLGQGLEFLIYFQGNSAPDKSGLPSDRFSAERTGGSVSTLTIQRTQQEDSAVYLCASSFQASPNTGELFFGEGSRLTVL.

In its sample, this clone was seen once. V usage is TRBV2 and J usage is TRBJ1-2, with unresolved D. V shed 6 bases and J shed 4 bases, with 12 bases lying between them. From germline, CDR1 is SNHLY and CDR2 FYNNEI. The CDR3 is 13 residues long. The CDR3 region has the DNA TGTGCCAGCAGCAAAGAACTTAGCTATGGCTACACCTTC. Translation: CASSKELSYGYTF.

This chain links TRBV27 with TRBJ1-4, with TRBD1 identical over 7 bases. Trimming removed 5 bases from V and 7 bases from J; junction bases left unmatched: 10. CDR3 length: 15 amino acids. The germline V gene encodes CDR1 MNHEY and CDR2 SMNVEV (reference sequence). In DNA form, the CDR3 reads TGTGCCAGCAGTCCTACCCAGGGGGGGGTTGAAAAACTGTTTTTT. It encodes CASSPTQGGVEKLFF.

V gene TRBV19 combines with J gene TRBJ2-5, with 7 bases that match TRBD1. CDR1 and CDR2 from the germline V gene are LNHDA and SQIVND (reference sequence). The J segment lost 1 base and the V segment lost 6 bases, leaving 8 bases of the junction unmatched. The CDR3 is 15 amino acids. This CDR3 reads CASSVPGQVQETQYF. CDR3 coding DNA: TGTGCCAGTAGCGTCCCCGGACAGGTCCAAGAGACCCAGTACTTC.

This chain links TRBV11-2 with TRBJ2-7; D is ambiguous. This CDR3 is 12 amino acids long. CDR1 and CDR2 from the germline V gene are SGHAT and FQNNGV. Trimming removed 6 bases from V and 2 bases from J, with 8 bases in between. CDR3 DNA: TGTGCCAGCAGTCGTGAGACCTACGAGCAGTACTTC. This translates into CASSRETYEQYF.

The chain joins TRBV7-9 to TRBJ1-1, with no clear D. The ends were cut back, 5 bases at V and 1 base at J, with 11 bases in the middle. Germline lookup yields CDR1 SEHNR and CDR2 FQNEAQ (reference sequence). The CDR3 totals 14 residues. The CDR3 DNA reads TGTGCCAGCAGCCACCGGACGGGGAACACTGAAGCTTTCTTT. As protein: CASSHRTGNTEAFF.

This chain joins TRBV7-6 and TRBJ2-1; the match to TRBD2 covers 10 bases. Per the germline V gene, CDR1 is SGHVS and CDR2 is FNYEAQ. Trimming took 5 bases from V and 1 from J; bases not matched to a gene: 5. The CDR3 extends over 16 amino acids. The CDR3 protein is CASSPPSGGSYNEQFF. The CDR3 DNA follows: TGTGCCAGCAGCCCACCTAGCGGGGGTTCCTACAATGAGCAGTTCTTC.

This rearrangement joins TRBV11-2 to TRBJ2-1; 8 nucleotides align to TRBD2. The CDR3 covers 16 residues. With V trimmed by 1 base and J by 7 bases, 9 bases remained unmatched. The germline V gene has CDR1 SGHAT and CDR2 FQNNGV. The CDR3 nucleotides read TGTGCCAGCAGCTTAGTTGGTGGGACTAGGGGGAATGAGCAGTTCTTC. Residues: CASSLVGGTRGNEQFF. Variable domain in full (rest from reference TRBV11-2 and TRBJ2-1): EAGVAQSPRYKIIEKRQSVAFWCNPISGHATLYWYQQILGQGPKLLIQFQNNGVVDDSQLPKDRFSAERLKGVDSTLKIQPAKLEDSAVYLCASSLVGGTRGNEQFFGPGTRLTVL.

V gene TRBV12-5 combines with J gene TRBJ2-1, with D possibly TRBD2 on 5 matching bases. V lost 4 bases and J lost 6, with 16 bases in between. This CDR3 comprises 15 residues. CDR1 is LGHNT, CDR2 FRNRAP, per germline. The CDR3 DNA reads as TGTGCTAGTGGTTCCCCCTCTAGTGGGAGCAATGAGCAGTTCTTC. It yields the protein CASGSPSSGSNEQFF.

The rearrangement links TRBV12-3 or TRBV12-4 to TRBJ2-7; tentative D call: TRBD1 (6 bases). This CDR3 has 13 residues. The V gene lost 6 bases and the J gene lost 7 bases, with 16 bases spanning the gap. The CDR3: CASRPAGVREQYF. Written as DNA, the CDR3 is TGTGCCAGCAGACCCGCAGGGGTTCGGGAGCAGTACTTC.

The rearrangement joins TRBV4-2 to TRBJ1-4; TRBD1 matches 7 bases. Germline V lookup: CDR1 LGHNA, CDR2 YNFKEQ. The CDR3 consists of 15 residues. V gave up 1 base and J gave up 6 bases; unmatched junction bases: 5. Here the CDR3 reads CASSQGWTGDEKLFF. For the CDR3, the DNA is TGTGCCAGCAGCCAAGGGTGGACAGGAGATGAAAAACTGTTTTTT.

This clone was picked up one time. J is TRBJ1-1 and V is TRBV7-9, with a possible D match to TRBD1 (5 bases). Germline V gives CDR1 SEHNR, CDR2 FQNEAQ (reference sequence). V was cut by 1 base and J by 4 bases, with 13 bases left in between. The CDR3 extends over 15 amino acids. CDR3 loop: CASSLGQGVGTEAFF. CDR3 DNA sequence: TGTGCCAGCAGCTTAGGTCAGGGAGTGGGCACTGAAGCTTTCTTT.

Only one count was recorded for this clone. The rearrangement joins TRBV5-8 to TRBJ2-2, with D perhaps assigned TRBD1 or TRBD2 (6 bases each). The V and J ends lost 4 bases and 4 bases respectively, with 14 bases between them. There are 15 residues in the CDR3. CDR1 is SGHTS and CDR2 is YDEGEE in the germline V gene. The CDR3: CASSRGDGSTGELFF. The CDR3 DNA reads TGTGCCAGCAGCAGGGGGGACGGCTCCACCGGGGAGCTGTTTTTT.

This clone appeared a few times. This sequence joins TRBV18 and TRBJ1-2; no firm D call. This CDR3 is built from 14 residues. In germline, CDR1 is KGHSH, CDR2 LQKENI. V was trimmed by 2 bases and J by 1 base, leaving 8 bases between them. CDR3 loop: CASSPREFNYGYTF. The CDR3 DNA is TGTGCCAGCTCACCAAGGGAGTTTAACTATGGCTACACCTTC.

This clone was observed a handful of times. The rearrangement uses TRBV29-1 and TRBJ1-2; D is unresolved. The V gene's germline CDR1 is SQVTM and CDR2 ANQGSEA. V lost 5 bases, J lost 4 bases, and 11 bases lay in between. CDR3 length equals 12 residues. CDR3 sequence (DNA): TGCAGCGTTTCCCACGGCACCTATGGCTACACCTTC. It encodes CSVSHGTYGYTF. Combining the CDR3 with reference TRBV29-1 and TRBJ1-2 gives the whole variable domain SAVISQKPSRDICQRGTSLTIQCQVDSQVTMMFWYRQQPGQSLTLIATANQGSEATYESGFVIDKFPISRPNLTFSTLTVSNMSPEDSSIYLCSVSHGTYGYTFGSGTRLTVV.

This clone occurred a few times. V and J are TRBV15 and TRBJ1-2, with TRBD1 identical over 10 bases. V lost 3 bases and J lost 7; bases outside the gene matches: 5. The CDR3 totals 14 residues. CDR1 and CDR2 from the germline V gene are LNHNV and YYDKDF (reference sequence). The CDR3 sequence: CATSSGQGEFGYTF. CDR3 nucleotides: TGTGCCACCAGCAGTGGACAGGGGGAGTTTGGCTACACCTTC.

The gene calls are TRBV10-3 and TRBJ1-5; D is unclear. The V end was cut by 0 bases, the J end by 4 bases, with 13 bases between. Per germline, CDR1 ENHRY and CDR2 SYGVKD. The CDR3 is 16 amino acids. CDR3 region: CAISESKLGGNQPQHF. For the CDR3, the DNA is TGTGCCATCAGTGAGTCGAAACTGGGAGGGAATCAGCCCCAGCATTTT.

V is TRBV7-9 and J is TRBJ2-5; 7 nucleotides agree with TRBD1. This CDR3 region has 13 residues. Germline loops: CDR1 SEHNR, CDR2 FQNEAQ (reference sequence). Losses at the gene ends were 8 bases for V and 5 bases for J; bases not matched to a gene: 8. Here the CDR3 DNA reads TGTGCCAGCGCAAGGGGGCAGGTGGAGACCCAGTACTTC. Protein product: CASARGQVETQYF. Full variable domain (outside the CDR3, taken from reference TRBV7-9 and TRBJ2-5): DTGVSQNPRHKITKRGQNVTFRCDPISEHNRLYWYRQTLGQGPEFLTYFQNEAQLEKSRLLSDRFSAERPKGSFSTLEIQRTEQGDSAMYLCASARGQVETQYFGPGTRLLVL.

The chain couples TRBV5-1 to TRBJ2-7, with D perhaps matching TRBD2 (5 bases). The germline V gene encodes CDR1 SGHRS and CDR2 YFSETQ. This CDR3 region has 15 residues. V lost 0 bases, J lost 2 bases, and 12 bases lay in between. CDR3 protein: CASSLDAGPTYEQYF. In DNA form, the CDR3 reads TGCGCCAGCAGCTTGGATGCGGGCCCTACCTACGAGCAGTACTTC. Using reference TRBV5-1 and TRBJ2-7 for the parts outside the CDR3, the full variable domain is KAGVTQTPRYLIKTRGQQVTLSCSPISGHRSVSWYQQTPGQGLQFLFEYFSETQRNKGNFPGRFSGRQFSNSRSEMNVSTLELGDSALYLCASSLDAGPTYEQYFGPGTRLTVT.

The chain joins TRBV5-1 to TRBJ2-7; TRBD2 matches at 13 bases. Germline CDR1 and CDR2: SGHRS and YFSETQ. V was pared by 1 base and J by 12 bases, with 13 bases of the junction left unmatched. CDR3 size: 16 residues. CDR3 coding DNA: TGCGCCAGCAGCTTGTCCATTGGGACTAGCGGGAATTTGCCGTACTTC. Protein product: CASSLSIGTSGNLPYF.

This clone was detected once. V is TRBV27 and J is TRBJ1-1; D ambiguous. The V end was cut by 2 bases, the J end by 8 bases, with 18 bases between. CDR3 length equals 15 residues. Germline lookup yields CDR1 MNHEY and CDR2 SMNVEV (reference sequence). CDR3 protein: CASSLAATPRREAFF. CDR3 bases: TGTGCCAGCAGTTTAGCCGCTACCCCAAGGAGGGAAGCTTTCTTT.